The 26 T cell receptor beta chains given below trace back to one sample, sequenced in a study of identical twins. TCRdb called the 5' RACE reads again in MiXCR, with one record for every CDR3 protein. The table lists approximately 1.8 million distinct CDR3 sequences, about 30% of them singletons, with more than 0.25% in the top ten. Source material: cord blood. The receptors originated from a newborn girl in good health.

The chain combines TRBV7-2 with TRBJ2-7, with unresolved D. The CDR3 sequence is 17 residues long. The germline CDR1 and CDR2 sequences are SGHTA and FQGNSA. V lost 1 base to trimming and J lost 0 bases, with 16 bases between them. The CDR3 sequence: CASSLVKVAGPSYEQYF. The CDR3 DNA reads TGTGCCAGCAGCTTAGTGAAGGTGGCCGGACCCTCCTACGAGCAGTACTTC.

The V call is TRBV6-5, the J call TRBJ1-6, with TRBD1 identical over 7 bases. CDR3 length equals 13 residues. Germline V lookup: CDR1 MNHEY, CDR2 SVGAGI. J lost 10 bases, V lost 4 bases, and 4 bases had no gene match. The DNA for the CDR3 is TGTGCCAGCAGTTGGGGGACAGCATCACCCCTCCACTTT. Translated: CASSWGTASPLHF.

The V gene is TRBV27, the J gene TRBJ2-1; D not resolved. Germline V gene data show CDR1 as MNHEY and CDR2 as SMNVEV (reference sequence). V lost 4 bases, J lost 2 bases, and 12 bases lay in between. This CDR3 is built from 15 residues. As DNA, the CDR3 is TGTGCCAGCAGTTCGAACCAAGGACCCTACAATGAGCAGTTCTTC. Translated, it gives CASSSNQGPYNEQFF.

The rearrangement links TRBV6-1 to TRBJ2-1; no definite D call. The V end was cut by 7 bases, the J end by 0 bases, with 13 bases between. CDR1 and CDR2 (germline): MNHNS, SASEGT. This CDR3 comprises 15 residues. CDR3 DNA sequence: TGTGCCAGCATAGGGCTTACGAGCTCCTACAATGAGCAGTTCTTC. This codes for CASIGLTSSYNEQFF.

In DNA form, the CDR3 reads TGTGCCAGCAGCCAAGCTTCATCCGGGACGGCCTACAATGAGCAGTACTTC. Translation gives CASSQASSGTAYNEQYF. This chain uses TRBV4-2 with TRBJ2-7; either TRBD1 or TRBD2 may fit D (5 bases each). The CDR3 is 17 amino acids. Between the trimmed V and J ends, which lost 1 base and 7 bases, there was a span of 23 bases. The germline V gene has CDR1 LGHNA and CDR2 YNFKEQ.

This clonotype was counted only a few times. This chain links TRBV7-2 with TRBJ1-6; no clear D. Germline V lookup: CDR1 SGHTA, CDR2 FQGNSA. The germline V and J ends were trimmed by 1 base and 9 bases, with 16 bases remaining between them. The CDR3 has 16 amino acids. The CDR3 region is CASSLVHSSSFSPLHF. Written as DNA, the CDR3 is TGTGCCAGCAGCTTAGTTCACTCCTCGAGCTTTTCACCCCTCCACTTT.

A remark on this clonotype: This may stem from a read error, because a much larger clone lies one nucleotide away. This chain links TRBV6-6 with TRBJ2-3; D gene uncertain. The CDR3 contains 15 residues. Germline V gives CDR1 MNHNY, CDR2 SVGAGI (reference sequence). The CDR3 sequence: CANSYSGSVADTQYF. In nucleotides, the CDR3 is TGTGCCAACAGTTACTCCGGATCAGTCGCAGATACGCAGTATTTT.

In its sample, this clonotype was seen once. The chain has TRBV14 and TRBJ2-3, with 9 bases aligning to TRBD1. Germline assignment: CDR1 SGHDN and CDR2 FVKESK. Trimming at V came to 1 base and at J to 5 bases, leaving 7 bases not matched to a gene. This CDR3 spans 16 amino acids. The CDR3 protein is CASSQGPNRGQDTQYF. The CDR3 nucleotides are TGTGCCAGCAGCCAAGGTCCGAACAGGGGGCAAGATACGCAGTATTTT.

The chain combines TRBV7-9 with TRBJ1-2, with 8 bases identical to TRBD1. V was clipped by 3 bases and J by 6 bases; unmatched bases: 12. CDR1 is SEHNR, CDR2 FQNEAQ, per germline (reference sequence). The CDR3 loop spans 16 amino acids. The CDR3 sequence: CASSLDVFAGGDGYTF. The DNA for the CDR3 is TGTGCCAGCAGCTTGGACGTATTCGCAGGGGGCGATGGCTACACCTTC.

The sample holds a few counts of this clonotype. The chain combines TRBV20-1 with TRBJ2-1; D is unclear. V lost 5 bases, J lost 10 bases, and 18 bases lay in between. The CDR3 is 13 residues long. Germline V CDR1 and CDR2: DFQATT, SNEGSKA (reference sequence). The CDR3 coding sequence is TGCAGTGCTCGGCTCCCCACTCAACCCGAGCAGTTCTTC. Its protein product is CSARLPTQPEQFF.

This sequence joins TRBV6-1 and TRBJ2-2; D remains unclear. Trimming left V 0 bases short and J 1 base short, with 6 bases between. This CDR3 comprises 15 residues. Germline CDR1 is MNHNS and CDR2 is SASEGT. The chain's CDR3 is CASSEAHVNTGELFF. CDR3 DNA sequence: TGTGCCAGCAGTGAAGCGCACGTGAACACCGGGGAGCTGTTTTTT.

Concerning this clonotype: A much larger clone differs from this one at a single base, so this may be a read error. This rearrangement joins TRBV10-3 to TRBJ2-3; no definite D call. The CDR3 is 12 residues long. CDR1 is ENHRY, CDR2 SYGVKD, per germline. V lost 10 bases and J 0 bases, leaving 8 bases between the germline ends. For the CDR3, the DNA is TGTGCCACCCTCGAGAGCACAGATACGCAGTATTTT. Its translation: CATLESTDTQYF.

This clonotype was recorded at least ten times. The rearrangement joins TRBV20-1 to TRBJ1-1; the match to TRBD1 covers 11 bases. This CDR3 comprises 13 residues. Germline CDR1 reads DFQATT; CDR2 reads SNEGSKA (reference sequence). The V and J ends lost 6 bases and 3 bases, in that order; junction bases with no gene match: 3. The CDR3 protein is CSAPGQGDTEAFF. In nucleotides, the CDR3 is TGCAGTGCCCCGGGACAGGGGGACACTGAAGCTTTCTTT.

V usage is TRBV3-1 and J usage is TRBJ2-5; D gene uncertain. The CDR3 is 11 amino acids. The V end was cut by 1 base, the J end by 9 bases, with 6 bases between. Germline lookup yields CDR1 LGHDT and CDR2 YNNKEL (reference sequence). The CDR3 DNA reads TGTGCCAGCAGCCAAGTTACGGCCCAGTACTTC. This codes for CASSQVTAQYF.

This rearrangement joins TRBV20-1 to TRBJ1-5; a possible D gene is TRBD1 (6 bases). Germline CDR1 reads DFQATT; CDR2 reads SNEGSKA (reference sequence). The CDR3 has 13 amino acids. Trimming stripped 5 bases from V and 4 bases from J, with 12 bases between. The CDR3 region has the DNA TGCAGTGCTTCCGGGACAACAAATCAGCCCCAGCATTTT. This sequence encodes CSASGTTNQPQHF.

This clonotype was counted many times. V and J are TRBV12-3 or TRBV12-4 and TRBJ2-3; unclear D gene. V was shortened by 6 bases and J by 6 bases, with 7 bases between the two germline ends. This CDR3 region has 11 residues. CDR3 in DNA: TGTGCCAGCAGACGGTGGGATACGCAGTATTTT. Translating it yields CASRRWDTQYF.

The V gene is TRBV7-6, the J gene TRBJ2-7; D ambiguous. There are 14 residues in the CDR3. CDR1 is SGHVS, CDR2 FNYEAQ, per germline. V lost 4 bases and J lost 2, with 12 bases in between. Here the CDR3 DNA reads TGTGCCAGCAGCTCGCTTAGTAGTGCCTACGAGCAGTACTTC. It codes for CASSSLSSAYEQYF.

This clonotype is a singleton in its sample. Since a much larger clone is just one base distant, this may be a read error. The chain carries TRBV25-1 and TRBJ2-5; D uncertain. Germline V gene lookup returns CDR1 MGHDK and CDR2 SYGVNS. Between the trimmed V and J ends, which lost 10 bases and 4 bases, there was a span of 10 bases. The CDR3 has 11 residues. The CDR3 is CAIEYRETQYF. DNA of the CDR3: TGTGCCATCGAGTACCGAGAGACCCAGTACTTC.

This clonotype was counted a few times. The rearrangement uses TRBV11-2 and TRBJ2-7; no definite D call. The DNA end is more similar to TRBJ2-5, so the J call may be wrong. This CDR3 has 14 amino acids. Germline CDR1 is SGHAT and CDR2 is FQNNGV. Here the CDR3 DNA reads TGTGCCAGCAGCTTAGTACGCACTCGAGGGACCCAGTACTTC. Its translation: CASSLVRTRGTQYF.

This clonotype was recorded many times. CDR3 coding DNA: TGTGCTAGTGGTTTACTCTACAATGAGCAGTTCTTC. Residues: CASGLLYNEQFF. The chain couples TRBV12-5 to TRBJ2-1; D is undetermined. V lost 3 bases, J lost 3 bases, and 3 bases lay in between. The CDR3 runs 12 residues. Germline CDR1 and CDR2: LGHNT and FRNRAP.

This clonotype has just a few counts. The chain is built from TRBV24-1 and TRBJ2-3; 8 bases fit TRBD2. With V trimmed by 1 base and J by 0 bases, 5 bases remained unmatched. CDR1 and CDR2 from the germline V gene are KGHDR and SFDVKD. The CDR3 contains 17 residues. Here the CDR3 reads CATSDLAGAMSTDTQYF. CDR3 coding DNA: TGTGCCACCAGTGATTTAGCGGGGGCTATGAGCACAGATACGCAGTATTTT.

This clonotype was counted ten times or more. The chain uses TRBV18 and TRBJ2-7; D is unclear. The germline V gene has CDR1 KGHSH and CDR2 LQKENI. V dropped 8 bases and J dropped 0 bases, with 11 bases sitting between them. This CDR3 region has 13 residues. The CDR3 bases are TGTGCCAGCAGCCCACAGAGCTCCTACGAGCAGTACTTC. Its protein product is CASSPQSSYEQYF.

The rearrangement links TRBV29-1 to TRBJ2-5; 7 bases fit TRBD1. With V trimmed by 6 bases and J by 2 bases, 3 bases remained unmatched. Germline V gene lookup returns CDR1 SQVTM and CDR2 ANQGSEA. This CDR3 has 12 residues. The CDR3: CSVGTEQETQYF. The CDR3 DNA is TGCAGCGTGGGGACAGAACAAGAGACCCAGTACTTC.

The chain couples TRBV12-3 or TRBV12-4 to TRBJ2-5, with D uncertain. Trimming stripped 5 bases from V and 9 bases from J, with 16 bases between. CDR3 length equals 13 residues. The CDR3 DNA follows: TGTGCCAGCAGTCCATTCCTAGAGTCGGCCCAGTACTTC. Its translation: CASSPFLESAQYF.

This chain joins TRBV6-1 and TRBJ1-1; 9 bases line up with TRBD1. CDR3 length equals 14 residues. V was pared by 5 bases and J by 4 bases, with 5 bases of the junction left unmatched. The germline V gene has CDR1 MNHNS and CDR2 SASEGT. In DNA, the CDR3 is TGTGCCAGCAGTAAGACAGGGGGGGGCACTGAAGCTTTCTTT. Protein product: CASSKTGGGTEAFF.

The chain joins TRBV18 to TRBJ2-3; D may be TRBD2 (6 bases). The length of the CDR3 is 17 residues. The germline V and J ends were trimmed by 1 base and 4 bases, with 18 bases remaining between them. Germline assignment: CDR1 KGHSH and CDR2 LQKENI. CDR3 DNA: TGTGCCAGCTCACCACTACAATCTAGCGCCAGGGCAGATACGCAGTATTTT. As protein: CASSPLQSSARADTQYF.